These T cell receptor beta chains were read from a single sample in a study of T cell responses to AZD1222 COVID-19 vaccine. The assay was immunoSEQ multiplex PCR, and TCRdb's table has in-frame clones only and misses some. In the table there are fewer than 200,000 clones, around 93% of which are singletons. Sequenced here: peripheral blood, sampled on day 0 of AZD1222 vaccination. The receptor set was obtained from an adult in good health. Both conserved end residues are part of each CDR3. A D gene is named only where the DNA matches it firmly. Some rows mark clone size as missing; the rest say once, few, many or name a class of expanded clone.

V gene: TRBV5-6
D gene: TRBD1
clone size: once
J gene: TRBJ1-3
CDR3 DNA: TGTGCCAGCAGCTTGTATACAGGGGAGATTTGGAACACCATATATTTT
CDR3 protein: CASSLYTGEIWNTIYF

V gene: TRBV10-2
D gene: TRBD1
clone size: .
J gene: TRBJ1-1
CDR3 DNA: TGCGCCAGCGGGACAGGCATGATGAACACTGAAGCTTTCTTT
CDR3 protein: CASGTGMMNTEAFF

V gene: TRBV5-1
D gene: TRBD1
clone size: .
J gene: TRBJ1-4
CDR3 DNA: TGCGCCAGCAGCCTCCGGGTGACAGGGACGGATGAAAAACTGTTTTTT
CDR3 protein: CASSLRVTGTDEKLFF

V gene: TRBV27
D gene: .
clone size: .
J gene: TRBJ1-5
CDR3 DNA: TGTGCCAGCAGTTTAGGACTTAATGGTGGTCAGCCCCAGCATTTT
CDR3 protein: CASSLGLNGGQPQHF

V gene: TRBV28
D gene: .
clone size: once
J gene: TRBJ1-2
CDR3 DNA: TGTGCCAGCAGTCCCCCCCCGGACACTATAATCCAAAACTATGGCTACACCTTC
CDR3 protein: CASSPPPDTIIQNYGYTF

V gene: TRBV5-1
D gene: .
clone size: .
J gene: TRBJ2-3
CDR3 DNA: TGCGCCAGCAGCCCGACTGTGGGCGTTGGGACAGATACGCAGTATTTT
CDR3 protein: CASSPTVGVGTDTQYF

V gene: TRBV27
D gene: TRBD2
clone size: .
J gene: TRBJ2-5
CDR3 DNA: TGTGCCAGCAGTTTATATAGCGGGAGGACAGGGGAGACCCAGTACTTC
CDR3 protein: CASSLYSGRTGETQYF

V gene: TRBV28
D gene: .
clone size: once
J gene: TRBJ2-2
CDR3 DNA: TGTGCCAGCAGTTTATTATTGGCTTCCGGGGAGCTGTTTTTT
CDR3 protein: CASSLLLASGELFF

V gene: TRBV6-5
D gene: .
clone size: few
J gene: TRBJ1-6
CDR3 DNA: TGTGCCAGCAGTAACCGGGACGGACTTAATTCACCCCTCCACTTT
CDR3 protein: CASSNRDGLNSPLHF

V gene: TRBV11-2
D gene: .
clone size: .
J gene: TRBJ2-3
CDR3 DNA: TGTGCCAGCAGCCCAATAGGGGGTCCCCGAAAGGGCACAGATACGCAGTATTTT
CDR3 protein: CASSPIGGPRKGTDTQYF

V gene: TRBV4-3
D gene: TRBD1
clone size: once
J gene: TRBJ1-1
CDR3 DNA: TGCGCCAGCAGCCCGGGACAGGGAGGGACTGAAGCTTTCTTT
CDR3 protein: CASSPGQGGTEAFF

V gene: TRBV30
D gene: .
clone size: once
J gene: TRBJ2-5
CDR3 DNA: TGTGCCTGGAGTGTAAAACGGGGTGAGACCCAGTACTTC
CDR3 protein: CAWSVKRGETQYF

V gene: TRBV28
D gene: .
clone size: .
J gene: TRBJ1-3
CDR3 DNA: TGTGCCAGCCGTCGAACCGGGACCGCTCTTCACTACTCTGGAAACACCATATATTTT
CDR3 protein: CASRRTGTALHYSGNTIYF

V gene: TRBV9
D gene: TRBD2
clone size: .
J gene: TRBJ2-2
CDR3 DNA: TGTGCCAGCAGCGTCGCTAGCGGGGGGGCTCTCGGGGAGCTGTTTTTT
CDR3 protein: CASSVASGGALGELFF

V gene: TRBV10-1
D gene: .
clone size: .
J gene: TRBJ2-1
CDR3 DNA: TGCGCCAGCAGTGATCGTGGCACGGCGAACAATGAGCAGTTCTTC
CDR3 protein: CASSDRGTANNEQFF

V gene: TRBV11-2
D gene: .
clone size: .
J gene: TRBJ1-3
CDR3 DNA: TGTGCCAGCAGCTTACTGGGAAACCCTGAGATTTTAAACACCATATATTTT
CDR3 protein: CASSLLGNPEILNTIYF

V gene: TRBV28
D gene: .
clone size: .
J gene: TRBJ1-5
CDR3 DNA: TGTGCCAGCACCCTCGTTAGCAATCAGCCCCAGCATTTT
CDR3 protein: CASTLVSNQPQHF

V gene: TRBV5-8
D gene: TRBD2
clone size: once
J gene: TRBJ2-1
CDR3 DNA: TGTGCCAGCAGCCTCGGACTAGCGGGGTCCTACAATGAGCAGTTCTTC
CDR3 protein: CASSLGLAGSYNEQFF

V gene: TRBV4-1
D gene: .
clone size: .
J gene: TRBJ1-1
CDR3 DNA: TGCGCCAGCAGCCAAGAGGGTGCGCAAACTGAAGCTTTCTTT
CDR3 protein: CASSQEGAQTEAFF

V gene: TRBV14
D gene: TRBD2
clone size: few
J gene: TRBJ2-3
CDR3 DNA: TGTGCCAGCAGCCAATCCGGGACTAGCGGGTCCGATTTT
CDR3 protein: CASSQSGTSGSDF

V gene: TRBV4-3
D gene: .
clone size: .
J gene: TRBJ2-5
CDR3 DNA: TGCGCCAGCAGCCAAGTTGGCGGGATGGGGATGGGGACCCAGTACTTC
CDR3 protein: CASSQVGGMGMGTQYF

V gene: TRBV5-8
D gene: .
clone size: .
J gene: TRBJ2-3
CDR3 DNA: TGTGCCAGCAGCCCCTTAAGAGGAACAGATACGCAGTATTTT
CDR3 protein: CASSPLRGTDTQYF

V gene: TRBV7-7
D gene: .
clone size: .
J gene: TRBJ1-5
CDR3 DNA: TGTGCCAGCAGCTTAAGAATCGGGCAGCCCCAGCATTTT
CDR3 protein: CASSLRIGQPQHF

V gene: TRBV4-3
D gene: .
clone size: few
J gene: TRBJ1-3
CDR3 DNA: TGCGCCAGCAGCCAAGATTACCGCTCTGGAAACACCATATATTTT
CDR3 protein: CASSQDYRSGNTIYF

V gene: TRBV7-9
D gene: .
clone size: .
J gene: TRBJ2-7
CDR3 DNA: TGTGCCAGCAGCTCTCCTATGACAGCCTTTGGATCCGGCTCCTACGAGCAGTACTTC
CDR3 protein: CASSSPMTAFGSGSYEQYF

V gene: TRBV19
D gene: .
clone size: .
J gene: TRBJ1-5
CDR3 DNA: TGTGCCAGTAGTACCCGGCGGGGGGATCTTCTATATAGCAATCAGCCCCAGCATTTT
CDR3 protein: CASSTRRGDLLYSNQPQHF

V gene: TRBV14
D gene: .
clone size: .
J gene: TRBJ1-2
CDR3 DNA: TGTGCCAGCAGCCAACTCGGGGCACCAGGAAACTACTATGGCTACACCTTC
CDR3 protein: CASSQLGAPGNYYGYTF

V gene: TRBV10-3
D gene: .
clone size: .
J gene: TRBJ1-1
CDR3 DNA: TGTGCCATCAGTGAGTCGCGGACAGTACGGATGAACACTGAAGCTTTCTTT
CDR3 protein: CAISESRTVRMNTEAFF

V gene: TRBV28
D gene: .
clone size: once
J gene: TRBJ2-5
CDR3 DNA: TGTGCCAGCAGTTCGTTGGGGTGGGAGACCCAGTACTTC
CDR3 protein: CASSSLGWETQYF

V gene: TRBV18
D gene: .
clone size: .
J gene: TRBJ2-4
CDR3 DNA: TGTGCCAGCTCACCCGTGATAGCCAAAAACATTCAGTACTTC
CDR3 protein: CASSPVIAKNIQYF

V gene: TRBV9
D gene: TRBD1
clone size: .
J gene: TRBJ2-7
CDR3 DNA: TGTGCCAGCAGCCCCGAGGGACAGCACTACGAGCAGTACTTC
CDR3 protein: CASSPEGQHYEQYF

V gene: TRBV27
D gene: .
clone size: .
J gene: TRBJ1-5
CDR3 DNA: TGTGCCAGCAGTTTTGCACCACAGGGACAGCCCCAGCATTTT
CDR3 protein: CASSFAPQGQPQHF

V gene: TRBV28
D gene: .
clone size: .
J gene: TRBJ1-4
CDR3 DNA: TGTGCCAGCAGTTTAAAAGGGGCAACTAATGAAAAACTGTTTTTT
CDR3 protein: CASSLKGATNEKLFF

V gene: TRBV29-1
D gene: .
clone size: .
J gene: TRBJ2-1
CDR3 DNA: TGCAGCGTTCTAACAGGGTGGTCCTACAATGAGCAGTTCTTC
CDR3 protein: CSVLTGWSYNEQFF

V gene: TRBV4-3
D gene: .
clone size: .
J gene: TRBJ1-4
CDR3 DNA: TGCGCCAGCAGCCAAGAAAGACAGCCGAGGGAAAAACTGTTTTTT
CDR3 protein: CASSQERQPREKLFF

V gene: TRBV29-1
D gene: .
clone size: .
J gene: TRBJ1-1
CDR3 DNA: TGCAGCGTTAGGGAGCGGGCAGGGAACACTGAAGCTTTCTTT
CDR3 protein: CSVRERAGNTEAFF

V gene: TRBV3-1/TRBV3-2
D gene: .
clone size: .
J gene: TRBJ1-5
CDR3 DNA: TGTGCCAGCAGCCAAGGTAGGGTGCATCAGCCCCAGCATTTT
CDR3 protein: CASSQGRVHQPQHF

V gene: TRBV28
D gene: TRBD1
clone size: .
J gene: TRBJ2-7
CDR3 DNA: TGTGCCAGCAGTTGGGGGGGACAGGGTGGACACGAGCAGTACTTC
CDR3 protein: CASSWGGQGGHEQYF

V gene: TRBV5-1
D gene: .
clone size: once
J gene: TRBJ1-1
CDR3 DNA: TGCGCCAGCAGCTTAGGGACTGAAGCTTTCTTT
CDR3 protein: CASSLGTEAFF

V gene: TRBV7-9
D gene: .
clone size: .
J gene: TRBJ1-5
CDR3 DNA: TGTGCCAGCAGCTTAGGAGAACGGAGCAATCAGCCCCAGCATTTT
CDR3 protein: CASSLGERSNQPQHF

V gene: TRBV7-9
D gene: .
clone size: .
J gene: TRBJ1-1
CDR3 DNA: TGTGCCAGCAGCGGAGGGAACACTGAAGCTTTCTTT
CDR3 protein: CASSGGNTEAFF

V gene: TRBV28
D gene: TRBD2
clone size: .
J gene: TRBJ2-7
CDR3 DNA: TGTGCCAGCAGTCTTAGACTAGCGGGAAGTTACGAGCAGTACTTC
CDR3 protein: CASSLRLAGSYEQYF

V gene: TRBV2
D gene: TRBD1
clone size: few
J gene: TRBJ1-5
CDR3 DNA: TGTGCCAGCGATTTTGACAGGGCCAGTCAGCCCCAGCATTTT
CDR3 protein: CASDFDRASQPQHF

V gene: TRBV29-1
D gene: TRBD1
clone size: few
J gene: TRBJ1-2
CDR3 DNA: TGCAGCGTGGGCGACAGGGCGGATGGCTACACCTTC
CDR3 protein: CSVGDRADGYTF

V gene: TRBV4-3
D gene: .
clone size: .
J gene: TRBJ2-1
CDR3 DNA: TGCGCCAGCAGCCCTTCGGGGGACCCAGGGGAGCAGTTCTTC
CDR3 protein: CASSPSGDPGEQFF

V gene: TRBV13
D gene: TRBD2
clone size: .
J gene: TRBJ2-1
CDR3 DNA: TGTGCCAGCAGCTTAGTTCTAGCGGGAGAGTACAATGAGCAGTTCTTC
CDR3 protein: CASSLVLAGEYNEQFF

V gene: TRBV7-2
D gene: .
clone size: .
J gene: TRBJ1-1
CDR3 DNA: TGTGCCAGCAGCCCGAGGAGGGTTGGCACTGAAGCTTTCTTT
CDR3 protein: CASSPRRVGTEAFF

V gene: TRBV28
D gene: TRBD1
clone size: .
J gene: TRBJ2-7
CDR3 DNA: TGTGCCAGCAGGGGACAGGGTCCCTACGAGCAGTACTTC
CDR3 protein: CASRGQGPYEQYF

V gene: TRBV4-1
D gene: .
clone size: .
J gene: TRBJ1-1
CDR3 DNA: TGCGCCAGCAGCCAAGAGGTGAGGGGCGTTAACACTGAAGCTTTCTTT
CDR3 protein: CASSQEVRGVNTEAFF

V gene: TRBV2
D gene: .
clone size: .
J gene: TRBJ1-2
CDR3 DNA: TGTGCCAGCAGTGAAGTTATTGTTTTGGCGGGCGGCTACACCTTC
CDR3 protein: CASSEVIVLAGGYTF